The next 4 T cell receptor beta chains were all read from a single sample in a study of control samples from healthy donors and cancer patients. Here immunoSEQ multiplex PCR was the method, and the copy in TCRdb shows in-frame clones only, minus some. There are 120,000 or so clones in the sample; about 87% occur only once, and around 10% lies in the top ten. Sequencing used blood. The receptors come from a man aged 25-40 years in good health.

The V call is TRBV5-1, the J call TRBJ2-2; 8 bases align to TRBD1. With 2 bases clipped from V and 5 bases from J, the junction kept 5 bases outside the gene matches. CDR1 and CDR2 (germline): SGHRS, YFSETQ. This CDR3 has 15 amino acids. The CDR3 nucleotides are TGCGCCAGCAGCTTCAGGGGGCTATCAACCGGGGAGCTGTTTTTT. Residues: CASSFRGLSTGELFF.

The chain couples TRBV10-3 to TRBJ1-1; D is ambiguous. V was pared by 1 base and J by 5 bases, with 11 bases between. This CDR3 has 14 amino acids. The V gene's germline CDR1 is ENHRY and CDR2 SYGVKD. CDR3 sequence (DNA): TGTGCCATCAGTGAGTTGGAGGGCTCAACTGAAGCTTTCTTT. Translated: CAISELEGSTEAFF.

This chain links TRBV18 with TRBJ1-3, with 8 nucleotides matching TRBD1. Per germline, CDR1 KGHSH and CDR2 LQKENI. With 4 bases clipped from V and 1 base from J, the junction kept 0 bases outside the gene matches. The CDR3 has 14 residues. The CDR3 is CASSRQGSGNTIYF. CDR3 DNA: TGTGCCAGCTCACGACAGGGGTCTGGAAACACCATATATTTT.

This rearrangement joins TRBV5-1 to TRBJ2-5, with a possible D match to TRBD1 (6 bases). In germline, CDR1 is SGHRS, CDR2 YFSETQ. CDR3 size: 14 residues. The germline V and J ends were trimmed by 4 bases and 5 bases, with 15 bases remaining between them. CDR3 residues: CASSVQTGYETQYF. CDR3 bases: TGCGCCAGCAGCGTTCAAACAGGGTATGAGACCCAGTACTTC. The complete variable domain, with remaining parts taken from reference TRBV5-1 and TRBJ2-5, reads KAGVTQTPRYLIKTRGQQVTLSCSPISGHRSVSWYQQTPGQGLQFLFEYFSETQRNKGNFPGRFSGRQFSNSRSEMNVSTLELGDSALYLCASSVQTGYETQYFGPGTRLLVL.